This T cell receptor beta chain is drawn from a study of Ad26.COV2.S vaccination and SARS-CoV-2 variants. Study summary: Enrolled in COV1001, the donor was in the Ad26.COV2.S trial arm, which received the vaccine.

The V and J ends lost 7 bases and 3 bases, in that order; junction bases with no gene match: 12. The CDR3 has 15 amino acids. Per germline, CDR1 SNHLY and CDR2 FYNNEI. Clones were read by immunoSEQ multiplex PCR, and TCRdb kept only the in-frame ones, dropping some. The sample shows hundreds of thousands of clones, 75% to 90% of them seen only once. The treatment here: about 20 received Ad26.COV2.S at low or high dose, single or two shots; about 5 received placebo; per-sample allocation not given. Collection of samples fell on day 63 after the first vaccine or placebo injection. V gene TRBV2 combines with J gene TRBJ2-7; TRBD1 matches 7 bases. The sequencing used peripheral blood, collected in a trial of Ad26.COV2.S vaccine versus placebo. This TCR was recovered from a person aged 18-65 years who received the Ad26.COV2.S COVID-19 vaccine or a placebo. CDR3 nucleotide sequence: TGTGCCAGCACGACAGGGTTGGAGTCCCTCTACGAGCAGTACTTC. It is translated as CASTTGLESLYEQYF.